The 7 T cell receptor beta chains below come from one sample, sequenced in a study of blood T cell repertoires in COVID-19. Produced via immunoSEQ multiplex PCR; TCRdb's table is partial and in-frame only. This sample has about 88,000 clones, with 90% found just once. The sequencing input was peripheral blood. The origin of the receptors is a man aged 60-69 years with acute or convalescent COVID-19.

The chain employs TRBV19 and TRBJ2-7, with D perhaps matching TRBD2 (6 bases). From germline, CDR1 is LNHDA and CDR2 SQIVND (reference sequence). V shed 7 bases and J shed 7 bases, with 17 bases lying between them. There are 13 residues in the CDR3. The CDR3 loop reads CASTMGGDGEQYF. CDR3 nucleotide sequence: TGTGCCAGTACCATGGGAGGAGATGGGGAGCAGTACTTC.

The CDR3 loop is CASSFTSSSGANVLTF. In nucleotides, the CDR3 is TGTGCCAGCAGCTTTACTTCCTCCTCTGGGGCCAACGTCCTGACTTTC. The chain is built from TRBV5-6 and TRBJ2-6; D remains unclear. This CDR3 spans 16 amino acids. V lost 2 bases to trimming and J lost 0 bases, with 9 bases between them. The germline V gene encodes CDR1 SGHDT and CDR2 YYEEEE.

The chain links TRBV3-1 (or the pseudogene TRBV3-2) to TRBJ2-1; the match to TRBD2 covers 12 bases. V lost 1 base, J lost 3 bases, and 7 bases stayed unmatched. The V gene's germline CDR1 is LGHDT and CDR2 YNNKEL (reference sequence). The CDR3 has 18 amino acids. The CDR3 nucleotides read TGTGCCAGCAGCCAAGGAGGACTAGCGGGATGGAGCTACAATGAGCAGTTCTTC. As protein: CASSQGGLAGWSYNEQFF.

The chain carries TRBV28 and TRBJ2-5; the match to TRBD2 covers 7 bases. The CDR3 loop spans 17 amino acids. The junction had 14 bases not matched to a gene; V was cut back by 6 bases and J by 1 base. Germline CDR1 MDHEN, CDR2 SYDVKM. In DNA form, the CDR3 reads TGTGCCAGCAGCCCCCCCGGGGGAGGGACGGTCCAAGAGACCCAGTACTTC. Protein: CASSPPGGGTVQETQYF. Together with reference TRBV28 and TRBJ2-5, the CDR3 gives the full variable domain: DVKVTQSSRYLVKRTGEKVFLECVQDMDHENMFWYRQDPGLGLRLIYFSYDVKMKEKGDIPEGYSVSREKKERFSLILESASTNQTSMYLCASSPPGGGTVQETQYFGPGTRLLVL.

This clone has only a few counts. This chain links TRBV7-9 with TRBJ2-7, with D maybe TRBD1 (5 bases). The germline CDR1 and CDR2 sequences are SEHNR and FQNEAQ (reference sequence). This CDR3 has 13 residues. V was pared by 5 bases and J by 7 bases, with 15 bases between. CDR3 in DNA: TGTGCCAGCAGCCAGAAGGGGTCGTGGGAGCAGTACTTC. Protein product: CASSQKGSWEQYF.

This clone was detected only once. The chain is built from TRBV4-3 and TRBJ1-2; TRBD1 is a possible D gene (5 bases). V was pared by 4 bases and J by 4 bases, with 10 bases between. The CDR3 is 13 amino acids. CDR1 and CDR2 from the germline V gene are LGHNA and YSLEER. The CDR3 DNA reads as TGCGCCAGCAGCCCGGGGGAGACCTATGGCTACACCTTC. Its protein product is CASSPGETYGYTF.

This chain joins TRBV24-1 and TRBJ2-7, with 7 positions matching TRBD1. The CDR3 covers 13 residues. J lost 0 bases, V lost 9 bases, and 4 bases had no gene match. Germline CDR1 and CDR2: KGHDR and SFDVKD. The CDR3 nucleotides read TGTGCCACCTCCAGGGGGTTCTCCTACGAGCAGTACTTC. It is translated as CATSRGFSYEQYF.